A selection of T cell receptor beta chains follows, all from one sample in a study of T cell repertoires in cytomegalovirus infection. Their antigens are not known. TCRdb recomputed calls from the reads with MiXCR, one row per CDR3 protein. The sample yields about 110,000 distinct CDR3 sequences, about 30% seen once. Sequenced here: CD8+ T cells from cultured PBMCs, sampled from culture after CMV antigen stimulation. The origin of the receptors is a human donor in good health (CMV status not recorded). Some clones in this sample may be carry-over from other donors' samples. Each CDR3 is given with its conserved first and last residue. A D gene is named only where the DNA matches it firmly. The listing skips clone size in some rows; elsewhere it reads once, few, many or a size class.

.	.	TRBJ1-1	TRBV6-5	TGTGCCAGCAGTGAACTCACGGGGCCAGGGACTGAAGCTTTCTTT	CASSELTGPGTEAFF
.	TRBD1	TRBJ1-6	TRBV19	TGTGCCAGTAAGACAGGGGTCTTTTCACCCCTCCACTTT	CASKTGVFSPLHF
few	TRBD1	TRBJ1-4	TRBV18	TGTGCCAGCTCACCAGACCGGGACAGGCTTGAAAAACTGTTTTTT	CASSPDRDRLEKLFF
few	.	TRBJ2-3	TRBV4-1	TGCGCCAGCAGCCAAGATGGGGGCACAGATACGCAGTATTTT	CASSQDGGTDTQYF
.	.	TRBJ1-1	TRBV23-1	TGCGCCAGCAGTCAATGGCACGGAAACACTGAAGCTTTCTTT	CASSQWHGNTEAFF
.	.	TRBJ2-5	TRBV27	TGTGCCAGCAGTTTAGGAGGGGGGGATGAGACCCAGTACTTC	CASSLGGGDETQYF
few	TRBD1	TRBJ1-1	TRBV6-6	TGTGCCAGCAGCCCCTTCAGGGGGGTGAACACTGAAGCTTTCTTT	CASSPFRGVNTEAFF
few	.	TRBJ1-6	TRBV6-5	TGTGCCAGCAGCCTGCAGTTCTCCTATAATTCACCCCTCCACTTT	CASSLQFSYNSPLHF
many	.	TRBJ2-3	TRBV7-8	TGTGCCAGCACCGAAGGGGCAGGGGGCACAGATACGCAGTATTTT	CASTEGAGGTDTQYF
.	.	TRBJ2-1	TRBV7-9	TGTGCCAGCGTTAGGGCTACCGACAATGAGCAGTTCTTC	CASVRATDNEQFF
.	TRBD2	TRBJ2-7	TRBV7-9	TGTGCCAGCAGCCGGGGAGGGACGGCATACGAGCAGTACTTC	CASSRGGTAYEQYF
few	.	TRBJ1-1	TRBV28	TGTGCCAGCAGCTTTGGGGGATTTGTGAACACTGAAGCTTTCTTT	CASSFGGFVNTEAFF
few	.	TRBJ2-1	TRBV4-2	TGTGCCAGCAGCCTCGAGCCCCGGGGGGCCTCCTACAATGAGCAGTTCTTC	CASSLEPRGASYNEQFF
few	.	TRBJ2-7	TRBV7-2	TGTGCCAGCACCAAGGGTGGCGGCAGCTCCTACGAGCAGTACTTC	CASTKGGGSSYEQYF
.	.	TRBJ1-3	TRBV9	TGTGCCAGCAGCGCGGGACGGATCTCTGGAAACACCATATATTTT	CASSAGRISGNTIYF
many	TRBD1	TRBJ2-7	TRBV6-6	TGTGCCAGCAGTCCGACAGGGGGGCACGAGCAGTACTTC	CASSPTGGHEQYF
.	.	TRBJ1-4	TRBV20-1	TGCAGTGCTGGCACCCCAACTAATGAAAAACTGTTTTTT	CSAGTPTNEKLFF
few	.	TRBJ1-1	TRBV7-9	TGTGCCAGCAGCAGAGGAGACGGTGAAGCTTTCTTT	CASSRGDGEAFF
.	TRBD2	TRBJ2-1	TRBV20-1	TGCAGTGCCCACCCAACTAGCGGGGGATTGAGCTCCTACAATGAGCAGTTCTTC	CSAHPTSGGLSSYNEQFF
.	TRBD2	TRBJ2-3	TRBV27	TGTGCCAGCAGGCTAGCTAGCGGGGGGGGCACAGATACGCAGTATTTT	CASRLASGGGTDTQYF
.	.	TRBJ1-1	TRBV28	TGTGCCAGCAGTTACGGCGGAGGGCCTGAAGCTTTCTTT	CASSYGGGPEAFF
many	.	TRBJ1-2	TRBV12-3/TRBV12-4	TGTGCCAGCAGACCTACGGGCTACCCGGAGGGCTACACCTTC	CASRPTGYPEGYTF
few	.	TRBJ1-3	TRBV7-9	TGTGCCAGCAGCTTAGCCGGGACCTCTGGAAACACCATATATTTT	CASSLAGTSGNTIYF
many	.	TRBJ1-2	TRBV2	TGTGCCAGCAGTGAATTGCGGGGGAACTATGGCTACACCTTC	CASSELRGNYGYTF
few	.	TRBJ1-6	TRBV14	TGTGCCAGCAGCCAAGTCGCTTCCTATAATTCACCCCTCCACTTT	CASSQVASYNSPLHF